These 3 T cell receptor beta chains were all obtained from the same sample, sequenced in a study of T cells in Graves' hyperthyroidism and ophthalmopathy. Using RNA transcripts as the source, TCR beta CDR3 regions were amplified. HTBI primers were used for first-round RT-PCR of the TCR CDR3. TCRdb processed the multiplex PCR reads anew with MiXCR; each CDR3 protein has one entry. The sample shows fewer than 400,000 distinct CDR3 sequences, less than 20% of them seen only once. Material for sequencing was blood. The receptors shown here come from a young woman with Graves' hyperthyroidism that later progressed to Graves' ophthalmopathy.

This clonotype has at least ten counts. The rearrangement joins TRBV7-6 to TRBJ2-7; 9 bases are a match to TRBD2. V gave up 1 base and J gave up 2 bases; unmatched junction bases: 6. The CDR3 has 16 residues. Per the germline V gene, CDR1 is SGHVS and CDR2 is FNYEAQ. Written as DNA, the CDR3 is TGTGCCAGCAGCTTAGTTGGCGGGAGGGCCCCCTACGAGCAGTACTTC. Its protein is CASSLVGGRAPYEQYF. The complete variable domain, with remaining parts taken from reference TRBV7-6 and TRBJ2-7, reads GAGVSQSPRYKVTKRGQDVALRCDPISGHVSLYWYRQALGQGPEFLTYFNYEAQQDKSGLPNDRFSAERPEGSISTLTIQRTEQRDSAMYRCASSLVGGRAPYEQYFGPGTRLTVT.

The sample holds many counts of this clonotype. V and J are TRBV5-1 and TRBJ1-1, with unresolved D. The CDR3 spans 12 residues. Germline CDR1 SGHRS, CDR2 YFSETQ. Deletions cut 5 bases from V and 3 bases from J, with 8 bases between. In DNA, the CDR3 is TGCGCCAGCAGGAACACGGACACTGAAGCTTTCTTT. Its protein is CASRNTDTEAFF.

This clonotype has a count of ten or more. This sequence joins TRBV6-2 or TRBV6-3 and TRBJ1-5; 9 bases line up with TRBD1. This CDR3 has 16 residues. Trimming took 5 bases from V and 1 from J; bases not matched to a gene: 6. Germline values: CDR1 MNHEY, CDR2 SVGEGT. This CDR3 is CASSDRQGGSNQPQHF. CDR3 bases: TGTGCCAGCAGTGACCGACAGGGGGGAAGCAATCAGCCCCAGCATTTT.